The next 20 T cell receptor beta chains were all read from a single sample in a study of molecular identifiers for immune sequencing clone quantification. TCRdb used MiXCR to reprocess the PCR reads, holding one entry per CDR3 protein. The data hold about half a million distinct CDR3 sequences, with roughly 26% observed a single time. The sequenced material came from naive CD8+ T cells from blood, with Jurkat cell RNA spiked in. Subset: FACS-sorted CD8+CD4-CCR7+CD45RA+ naive T cells. These receptors came from a human donor in good health. Some libraries in this study had Jurkat cell RNA spiked in.

The rearrangement links TRBV20-1 to TRBJ1-2, with D possibly matching TRBD1 (6 bases). Germline assignment: CDR1 DFQATT and CDR2 SNEGSKA (reference sequence). Trimming stripped 6 bases from V and 6 bases from J, with 20 bases between. This CDR3 spans 14 amino acids. This chain's CDR3 is CSARFQGFQNGYTF. CDR3 nucleotide sequence: TGCAGTGCAAGATTCCAGGGGTTTCAGAATGGCTACACCTTC.

In its sample, this clonotype was seen many times. The V call is TRBV4-3, the J call TRBJ1-1; D remains unclear. The CDR3 is 13 residues long. The V gene lost 1 base and the J gene lost 6 bases, with 9 bases spanning the gap. Looked up from germline, CDR1 is LGHNA and CDR2 is YSLEER. The CDR3 spells CASSQAGRSEAFF. CDR3 in DNA: TGCGCCAGCAGCCAAGCCGGACGCTCTGAAGCTTTCTTT.

This clonotype was observed many times. The V and J genes are TRBV6-2 or TRBV6-3 and TRBJ2-3; 9 bases are shared with TRBD1. Germline V gives CDR1 MNHEY, CDR2 SVGEGT. The V segment lost 6 bases and the J segment 4 bases; nucleotides outside the gene matches: 11. The CDR3 runs 16 residues. CDR3 loop: CASSLDRGVSADTQYF. The CDR3 nucleotides are TGTGCCAGCAGCCTGGACAGGGGAGTAAGCGCAGATACGCAGTATTTT.

The rearrangement uses TRBV6-5 and TRBJ2-3; tentative D call: TRBD1 (5 bases). Looked up from germline, CDR1 is MNHEY and CDR2 is SVGAGI. The CDR3 covers 18 residues. The V end lost 0 bases, the J end lost 1 base, and 17 bases lay between the germline ends. The CDR3: CASSYSYPGYPGTDTQYF. DNA of the CDR3: TGTGCCAGCAGTTACTCCTACCCAGGGTATCCGGGCACAGATACGCAGTATTTT.

Comments on this clonotype: A much larger clone is a single base away; this may be a read error. The rearrangement links TRBV7-9 to TRBJ2-3; D possibly matches TRBD1 or TRBD2 (6 bases each). V was trimmed by 2 bases and J by 3 bases, leaving 21 bases between them. Germline CDR1 and CDR2: SEHNR and FQNEAQ (reference sequence). The CDR3 has 18 residues. The CDR3 DNA is TGTGCCAGCAGCTTATCATCGGGGGCCCCCCCTCTAACAGATACGCAGTATTTT. The encoded protein is CASSLSSGAPPLTDTQYF.

This clonotype showed up many times. This sequence joins TRBV20-1 and TRBJ2-5; 11 nucleotides align to TRBD2. Trimming took 0 bases from V and 5 from J; bases not matched to a gene: 8. The CDR3 contains 16 residues. CDR1 DFQATT and CDR2 SNEGSKA come from the germline V gene (reference sequence). The CDR3 nucleotides are TGCAGTGCTAGAGAGGGACTAGCGGCGGTCCGGGAGACCCAGTACTTC. It translates to CSAREGLAAVRETQYF.

This clonotype appeared a few times. V usage is TRBV21-1 and J usage is TRBJ2-2; the listed D gene, TRBD1, was not tested against the DNA. TRBV21-1 is assigned pseudogene status. This CDR3 contains 15 residues. Here the CDR3 reads CASGRRAWAPGELFF. The CDR3 DNA is TGTGCCAGCGGGCGAAGGGCCTGGGCGCCCGGGGAGCTGTTTTTT.

Points on this clonotype: A read error may be the cause here, since a much bigger clone is one base away. This chain connects TRBV7-2 to TRBJ2-1; 8 bases are shared with TRBD2. Per the germline V gene, CDR1 is SGHTA and CDR2 is FQGNSA. The CDR3 has 15 amino acids. For the CDR3, the DNA is TGTGCCGGCAGTCGACGGGGGGGCTCCTACAATGAGCAGTTCTTC. It yields the protein CAGSRRGGSYNEQFF.

On this clonotype itself: A read error may account for a junction end that differs from germline. V and J are TRBV19 and TRBJ2-5, with D maybe TRBD1 (6 bases). Germline V gene sequence: CDR1 LNHDA, CDR2 SQIVND (reference sequence). The CDR3 totals 18 residues. As DNA, the CDR3 is TGTGCCGGTAGTGTCACGTCTCGAGGCAGGGGAATCCAGGAGACCCAGTGCTTC. Translating gives CAGSVTSRGRGIQETQCF.

This clonotype was observed at least ten times. The V call is TRBV20-1, the J call TRBJ2-7; D not resolved. From germline, CDR1 is DFQATT and CDR2 SNEGSKA (reference sequence). The CDR3 covers 14 residues. Trimming left V 0 bases short and J 1 base short, with 10 bases between. The chain's CDR3 is CSARDLYGSYEQYF. The CDR3 DNA follows: TGCAGTGCTAGAGATCTTTACGGATCCTACGAGCAGTACTTC.

This clonotype has ten or more counts. The chain uses TRBV20-1 and TRBJ2-7; TRBD1 is a possible D gene (6 bases). V dropped 3 bases and J dropped 4 bases, with 10 bases sitting between them. The CDR3 spans 12 residues. The germline CDR1 and CDR2 sequences are DFQATT and SNEGSKA (reference sequence). The CDR3 DNA reads TGCAGTGCTAGGTATCAGGGGTACGAGCAGTACTTC. Translating gives CSARYQGYEQYF.

This clonotype showed up many times. The V gene is TRBV6-1, the J gene TRBJ2-7, with no clear D. Germline V gene lookup returns CDR1 MNHNS and CDR2 SASEGT. V shed 2 bases and J shed 4 bases, with 6 bases lying between them. CDR3 length: 12 residues. CDR3 amino acids: CASSEPGYEQYF. The CDR3 region has the DNA TGTGCCAGCAGTGAACCCGGATACGAGCAGTACTTC.

Ten or more counts support this clonotype. The CDR3: CASSPAGGPPEYF. The CDR3 DNA reads TGTGCCAGCAGCCCAGCGGGAGGGCCTCCGGAGTATTTT. This chain connects TRBV7-2 to TRBJ2-3; 10 positions agree with TRBD2. V was pared by 5 bases and J by 13 bases, with 9 bases of the junction left unmatched. Germline V gene sequence: CDR1 SGHTA, CDR2 FQGNSA. This CDR3 is 13 amino acids long. The whole variable domain, filled in from reference TRBV7-2 and TRBJ2-3, reads GAGVSQSPSNKVTEKGKDVELRCDPISGHTALYWYRQSLGQGLEFLIYFQGNSAPDKSGLPSDRFSAERTGGSVSTLTIQRTQQEDSAVYLCASSPAGGPPEYFGPGTRLTVL.

This clonotype has at least ten counts. J is TRBJ2-7 and V is TRBV7-9; 7 positions agree with TRBD1. Germline-derived CDR1 and CDR2 are SEHNR and FQNEAQ (reference sequence). This CDR3 has 13 residues. V shed 6 bases and J 6 bases; nucleotides not matched to a gene: 8. The CDR3 sequence is CASRPGTAVEQYF. CDR3 nucleotides: TGTGCCAGCAGGCCCGGGACAGCGGTCGAGCAGTACTTC. Filled out from reference TRBV7-9 and TRBJ2-7, the complete variable domain reads DTGVSQNPRHKITKRGQNVTFRCDPISEHNRLYWYRQTLGQGPEFLTYFQNEAQLEKSRLLSDRFSAERPKGSFSTLEIQRTEQGDSAMYLCASRPGTAVEQYFGPGTRLTVT.

On this clonotype: Compared with germline, one end of the junction differs, possibly owing to a read error. The chain carries TRBV12-5 and TRBJ1-1; possible D gene TRBD1, 5 bases. The CDR3 runs 12 residues. CDR1 and CDR2 from the germline V gene are LGHNT and FRNRAP. DNA for the CDR3: TGTGCTAGTGGGGCGGGCAGGGCTGAAGCTCTCTTT. This codes for CASGAGRAEALF.

The chain links TRBV7-9 to TRBJ2-2; 9 nucleotides align to TRBD1. Germline trimming cut 5 bases from V and 3 bases from J; bases unmatched to any gene: 10. Germline loops: CDR1 SEHNR, CDR2 FQNEAQ (reference sequence). The CDR3 length is 17 residues. CDR3 DNA: TGTGCCAGCAGCACAACAGGGGGCTACCTTTACACCGGGGAGCTGTTTTTT. Its protein product is CASSTTGGYLYTGELFF.

Of note for this clonotype: An end of the junction differs from the germline gene, which may be a read error. The V gene is TRBV14, the J gene TRBJ1-6, with a tentative D call TRBD1 (5 bases). Germline values: CDR1 SGHDN, CDR2 FVKESK. The CDR3 extends over 14 amino acids. This CDR3 reads CDSSSTEVRSPLHF. The CDR3, as DNA: TGTGACAGCAGTTCGACAGAGGTCCGGTCACCCCTCCACTTT.

This clonotype occurred a few times. The J gene is TRBJ2-2, the V gene TRBV29-1, with D perhaps matching TRBD1 (6 bases). V lost 3 bases to trimming and J lost 6 bases, with 11 bases between them. This CDR3 is built from 13 residues. Germline loops: CDR1 SQVTM, CDR2 ANQGSEA. The CDR3 nucleotides are TGCAGCGTTGAGGGGGCCGTTGCCGGGGAGCTGTTTTTT. Its protein is CSVEGAVAGELFF.

A note on this clonotype: A much bigger clone sits one base away, suggesting this may be a read error. This chain links TRBV6-2 or TRBV6-3 with TRBJ2-3; no clear D. CDR3 length: 11 amino acids. Germline CDR1 and CDR2: MNHEY and SVGEGT. Trimming took off 7 bases at V and 6 bases at J, with 8 bases between the two ends. The CDR3 DNA is TGTGCCAGCAATGGAAGGGATACGCAGTATTTT. Its translation is CASNGRDTQYF.

This clonotype came up a few times. This chain's CDR3 is CASSYSQGQSLNTEAFF. The DNA for the CDR3 is TGTGCCAGCAGTTACTCGCAGGGGCAGTCGTTGAACACTGAAGCTTTCTTT. This chain links TRBV6-6 with TRBJ1-1, with D perhaps TRBD1 (6 bases). The length of the CDR3 is 17 residues. The germline V gene has CDR1 MNHNY and CDR2 SVGAGI (reference sequence). The V end lost 0 bases, the J end lost 0 bases, and 14 bases lay between the germline ends.